This TCR beta chain derives from a study of T cells in Graves' hyperthyroidism and ophthalmopathy. Points from the study as a whole: A model of 13 V-J pairs discriminated ophthalmopathy from stable hyperthyroidism.

This clonotype came up many times. What it recognizes is unknown. RNA transcripts were the template for amplifying TCR beta CDR3 regions. The TCR CDR3 was amplified in a first-round RT-PCR using the HTBI primer set. TCRdb independently ran MiXCR on the multiplex PCR reads; one entry per CDR3 protein. In the table there are 300,000 to 400,000 distinct CDR3 sequences, 15% to 20% of which are singletons. V lost 2 bases and J lost 4, with 12 bases in between. This CDR3 region has 14 residues. The germline V gene encodes CDR1 SGHRS and CDR2 YFSETQ. This sequence was found in a woman aged 45-59 years with Graves' hyperthyroidism. The source material was blood. This rearrangement joins TRBV5-1 to TRBJ1-1; D uncertain. DNA for the CDR3: TGCGCCAGCAGCTTTGACTCTGGTCGCACTGAAGCTTTCTTT. Its translation: CASSFDSGRTEAFF.